The 4 T cell receptor beta chains presented below share a single source sample, sequenced in a study of T cell changes during pregnancy in multiple sclerosis. Data came from immunoSEQ multiplex PCR; TCRdb stores just in-frame clones and leaves some out. The data contain about 73,000 clones, approximately 92% of them singletons. The material was peripheral blood, obtained in the third trimester of pregnancy. The receptor source for this set is a female donor in good health, enrolled as a control in a pregnancy study.

J is TRBJ2-1 and V is TRBV7-9, with D tentatively TRBD1 (7 bases). The CDR3 is 18 amino acids. CDR1 is SEHNR, CDR2 FQNEAQ, per germline (reference sequence). V was pared by 0 bases and J by 5 bases, with 20 bases between. The chain's CDR3 is CASSLAAIWQGGNNEQFF. CDR3 in DNA: TGTGCCAGCAGCTTAGCAGCTATCTGGCAGGGGGGAAACAATGAGCAGTTCTTC.

The chain carries TRBV19 and TRBJ1-1; possibly TRBD1 for D (6 bases). The CDR3 contains 14 residues. V was cut by 7 bases and J by 3 bases, with 15 bases left in between. Looked up from germline, CDR1 is LNHDA and CDR2 is SQIVND (reference sequence). DNA of the CDR3: TGTGCCAGTAAAAGAGGACAGACAGACACTGAAGCTTTCTTT. This gives the protein CASKRGQTDTEAFF. The variable domain in full, with the rest retrieved from reference TRBV19 and TRBJ1-1, is DGGITQSPKYLFRKEGQNVTLSCEQNLNHDAMYWYRQDPGQGLRLIYYSQIVNDFQKGDIAEGYSVSREKKESFPLTVTSAQKNPTAFYLCASKRGQTDTEAFFGQGTRLTVV.

V gene TRBV14 combines with J gene TRBJ2-1; 15 nucleotides align to TRBD2. Germline V gene data show CDR1 as SGHDN and CDR2 as FVKESK. After removal of 6 bases from V and 5 bases from J, the junction contained 11 bases not matched to a gene. The CDR3 totals 18 residues. CDR3 bases: TGTGCCAGCAGACCCGGACTAGCGGGAGGGCCTGGGCACAATGAGCAGTTCTTC. Translating it yields CASRPGLAGGPGHNEQFF.

The V call is TRBV30, the J call TRBJ1-5; D is unclear. V lost 3 bases to trimming and J lost 0 bases, with 9 bases between them. Germline lookup yields CDR1 GTSNPN and CDR2 SVGIG (reference sequence). The CDR3 contains 14 residues. CDR3 sequence: CAWRIAGSNQPQHF. CDR3 coding DNA: TGTGCCTGGAGGATCGCAGGTAGCAATCAGCCCCAGCATTTT. Full variable domain (rest looked up from reference TRBV30 and TRBJ1-5): SQTIHQWPATLVQPVGSPLSLECTVEGTSNPNLYWYRQAAGRGLQLLFYSVGIGQISSEVPQNLSASRPQDRQFILSSKKLLLSDSGFYLCAWRIAGSNQPQHFGDGTRLSIL.